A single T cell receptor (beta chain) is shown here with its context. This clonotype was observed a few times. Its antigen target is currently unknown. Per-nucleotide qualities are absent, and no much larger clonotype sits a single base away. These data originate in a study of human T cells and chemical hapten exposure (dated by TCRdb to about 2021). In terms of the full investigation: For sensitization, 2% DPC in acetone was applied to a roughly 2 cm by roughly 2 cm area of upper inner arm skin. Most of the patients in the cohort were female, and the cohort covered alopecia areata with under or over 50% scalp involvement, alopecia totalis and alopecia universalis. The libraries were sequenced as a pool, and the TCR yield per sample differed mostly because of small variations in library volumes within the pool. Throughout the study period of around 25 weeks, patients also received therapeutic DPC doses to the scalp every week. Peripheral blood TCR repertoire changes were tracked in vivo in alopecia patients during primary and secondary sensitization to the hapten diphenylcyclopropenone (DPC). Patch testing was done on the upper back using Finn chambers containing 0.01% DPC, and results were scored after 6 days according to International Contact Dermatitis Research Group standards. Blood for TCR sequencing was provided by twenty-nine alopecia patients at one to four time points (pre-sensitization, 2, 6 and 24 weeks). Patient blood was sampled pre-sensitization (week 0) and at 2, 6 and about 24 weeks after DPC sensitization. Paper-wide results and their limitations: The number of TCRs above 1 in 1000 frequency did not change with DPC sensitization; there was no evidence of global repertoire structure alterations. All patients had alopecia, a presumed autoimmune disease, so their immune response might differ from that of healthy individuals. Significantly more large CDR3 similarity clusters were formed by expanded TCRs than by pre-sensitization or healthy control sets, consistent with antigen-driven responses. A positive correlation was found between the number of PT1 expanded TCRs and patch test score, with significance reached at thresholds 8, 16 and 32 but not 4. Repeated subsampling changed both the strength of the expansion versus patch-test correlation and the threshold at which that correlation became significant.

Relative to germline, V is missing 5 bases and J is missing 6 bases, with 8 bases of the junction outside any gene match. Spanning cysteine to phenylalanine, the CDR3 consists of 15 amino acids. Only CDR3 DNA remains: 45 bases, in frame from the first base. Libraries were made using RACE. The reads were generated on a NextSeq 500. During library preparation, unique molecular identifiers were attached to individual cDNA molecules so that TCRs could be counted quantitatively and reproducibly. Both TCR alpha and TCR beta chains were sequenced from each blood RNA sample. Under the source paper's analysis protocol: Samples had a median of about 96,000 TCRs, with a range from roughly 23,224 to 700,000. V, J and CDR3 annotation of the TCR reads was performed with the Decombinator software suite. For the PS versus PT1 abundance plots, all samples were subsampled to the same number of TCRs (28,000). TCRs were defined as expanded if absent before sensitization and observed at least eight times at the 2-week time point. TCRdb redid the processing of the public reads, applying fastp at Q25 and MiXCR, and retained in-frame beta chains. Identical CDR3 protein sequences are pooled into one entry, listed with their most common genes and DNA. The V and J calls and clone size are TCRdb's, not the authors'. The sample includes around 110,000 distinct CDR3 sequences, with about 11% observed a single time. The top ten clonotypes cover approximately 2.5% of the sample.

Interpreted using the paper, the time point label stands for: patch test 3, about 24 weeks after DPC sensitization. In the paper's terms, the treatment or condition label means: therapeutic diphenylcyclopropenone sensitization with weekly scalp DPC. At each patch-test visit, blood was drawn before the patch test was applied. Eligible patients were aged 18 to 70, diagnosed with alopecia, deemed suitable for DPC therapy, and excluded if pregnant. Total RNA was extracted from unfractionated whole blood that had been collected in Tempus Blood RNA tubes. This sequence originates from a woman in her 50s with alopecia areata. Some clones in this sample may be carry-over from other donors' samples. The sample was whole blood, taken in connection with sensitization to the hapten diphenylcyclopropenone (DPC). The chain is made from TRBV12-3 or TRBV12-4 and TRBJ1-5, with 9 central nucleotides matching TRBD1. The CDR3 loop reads CASSRTGGLSQPQHF. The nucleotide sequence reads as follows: TGTGCCAGCAGTCGAACAGGGGGCTTGAGTCAGCCCCAGCATTTT.